Each of the 12 T cell receptor beta chains below was sequenced from the same sample in a study of blood T cell repertoires in COVID-19. Some clones are missing from TCRdb's copy, which holds only in-frame ones; the method was immunoSEQ multiplex PCR. The sample records 75,000 to 90,000 clones, over 75% being singletons. Sequenced sample: peripheral blood. These receptor sequences come from an older man with acute or convalescent COVID-19.

This sequence joins TRBV7-2 and TRBJ2-1; 7 bases are shared with TRBD2. Germline values: CDR1 SGHTA, CDR2 FQGNSA. The V and J ends lost 5 bases and 0 bases, in that order; junction bases with no gene match: 4. This CDR3 comprises 15 residues. CDR3 nucleotide sequence: TGTGCCAGCAGCCGCACTAGCGCCTCCTACAATGAGCAGTTCTTC. Its protein is CASSRTSASYNEQFF.

The V call is TRBV5-4, the J call TRBJ2-1, with D possibly being TRBD2 (5 bases). The CDR3 is 16 residues long. Germline-derived CDR1 and CDR2 are SGHNT and YYREEE (reference sequence). V was clipped by 2 bases and J by 0 bases, with 12 bases between them. CDR3 bases: TGTGCCAGCAGCTTTGGCGGGCCGAGCTCCTACAATGAGCAGTTCTTC. This codes for CASSFGGPSSYNEQFF.

The chain is built from TRBV6-1 and TRBJ1-3; 8 nucleotides match TRBD1. With 1 base clipped from V and 6 bases from J, the junction kept 11 bases outside the gene matches. CDR1 MNHNS and CDR2 SASEGT come from the germline V gene. CDR3 length equals 17 residues. CDR3 DNA sequence: TGTGCCAGCAGTGAAGGCCCGACAGGGGTAGGGGCAAACACCATATATTTT. Protein product: CASSEGPTGVGANTIYF.

V gene TRBV18 combines with J gene TRBJ2-5; no clear D. The length of the CDR3 is 11 residues. CDR1 and CDR2 from the germline V gene are KGHSH and LQKENI. Trimming took off 3 bases at V and 5 bases at J, with 4 bases between the two ends. CDR3 nucleotides: TGTGCCAGCTCACCCCAGGAGACCCAGTACTTC. This encodes CASSPQETQYF.

This chain joins TRBV12-1 and TRBJ2-7; the table's TRBD2 call for D was not verified on the DNA. TRBV12-1 is a documented pseudogene. The CDR3 has 18 amino acids. The CDR3 sequence is CASSFVSGTNTLTYEQYF. In nucleotides, the CDR3 is TGTGCCAGCAGCTTTGTCTCCGGGACTAACACTCTTACCTACGAGCAGTACTTC.

The chain couples TRBV10-3 to TRBJ2-1; 10 bases are a match to TRBD2. This CDR3 contains 15 residues. With V trimmed by 10 bases and J by 8 bases, 14 bases remained unmatched. The germline V gene has CDR1 ENHRY and CDR2 SYGVKD. In nucleotides, the CDR3 is TGTGCCACCACACCGGGGACTAGCGCTTTCTATGAGCAGTTCTTC. Amino acids: CATTPGTSAFYEQFF.

The chain is built from TRBV18 and TRBJ2-3, with D perhaps matching TRBD2 (6 bases). The CDR3 extends over 17 amino acids. V lost 5 bases and J 0 bases, leaving 18 bases between the germline ends. The V gene's germline CDR1 is KGHSH and CDR2 LQKENI. CDR3 region: CASSAMGGGTSTDTQYF. The CDR3 DNA reads as TGTGCCAGCTCAGCGATGGGCGGCGGGACTAGCACAGATACGCAGTATTTT.

This chain joins TRBV7-9 and TRBJ1-5, with 8 bases fitting TRBD1. Germline V CDR1 and CDR2: SEHNR, FQNEAQ (reference sequence). V shed 2 bases, J shed 6 bases, and the junction held 15 bases outside the gene matches. The CDR3 loop spans 18 amino acids. The CDR3 here is CASSLSPHGTGNSQPQHF. The CDR3 nucleotides read TGTGCCAGCAGCTTATCCCCCCACGGGACAGGAAATTCTCAGCCCCAGCATTTT.

The chain combines TRBV5-1 with TRBJ2-1; 7 bases agree with TRBD2. Germline V gene data show CDR1 as SGHRS and CDR2 as YFSETQ. CDR3 length: 14 residues. V was pared by 3 bases and J by 5 bases, with 5 bases of the junction left unmatched. CDR3 nucleotide sequence: TGCGCCAGCAGCTCCCGGACTAGGAACAATGAGCAGTTCTTC. Its protein product is CASSSRTRNNEQFF. The complete variable domain, with remaining parts taken from reference TRBV5-1 and TRBJ2-1, reads KAGVTQTPRYLIKTRGQQVTLSCSPISGHRSVSWYQQTPGQGLQFLFEYFSETQRNKGNFPGRFSGRQFSNSRSEMNVSTLELGDSALYLCASSSRTRNNEQFFGPGTRLTVL.

This sequence joins TRBV19 and TRBJ2-1; 8 positions match TRBD2. The CDR3 length is 15 residues. Germline V gene sequence: CDR1 LNHDA, CDR2 SQIVND (reference sequence). V shed 5 bases, J shed 5 bases, and the junction held 8 bases outside the gene matches. CDR3 protein: CASSSRGSGNNEQFF. CDR3 coding DNA: TGTGCCAGTAGTTCTAGGGGTAGCGGGAACAATGAGCAGTTCTTC. The whole variable domain, filled in from reference TRBV19 and TRBJ2-1, reads DGGITQSPKYLFRKEGQNVTLSCEQNLNHDAMYWYRQDPGQGLRLIYYSQIVNDFQKGDIAEGYSVSREKKESFPLTVTSAQKNPTAFYLCASSSRGSGNNEQFFGPGTRLTVL.

This clone was found once. The V and J genes are TRBV7-3 and TRBJ1-1; D is ambiguous. V lost 4 bases and J 3 bases, leaving 9 bases between the germline ends. CDR3 length equals 13 residues. The germline V gene encodes CDR1 SGHTA and CDR2 FQGTGA. The CDR3 region is CASSSSVYTEAFF. As DNA, the CDR3 is TGTGCCAGCAGCTCGTCCGTATACACTGAAGCTTTCTTT.

The chain is built from TRBV7-2 and TRBJ1-2; D is possibly TRBD1 (5 bases). The CDR3 length is 15 residues. The germline V and J ends were trimmed by 0 bases and 2 bases, with 10 bases remaining between them. Germline V gene data show CDR1 as SGHTA and CDR2 as FQGNSA. Here the CDR3 reads CASSLARTSNYGYTF. CDR3 coding DNA: TGTGCCAGCAGCTTAGCCCGGACAAGCAACTATGGCTACACCTTC.